This passage covers 30 T cell receptor beta chains from one sample sequenced in a study of shared clonotypes between healthy human individuals. Here immunoSEQ multiplex PCR was the method, and the copy in TCRdb shows in-frame clones only, minus some. The data show about 520,000 clones, with almost 80% seen just once and 12% held by the top ten. The sample consisted of PBMCs. Receptor source: a woman aged 35 to 49 in good health. Some clones in this sample may be carry-over from other donors' samples.

This rearrangement joins TRBV28 to TRBJ2-7, with TRBD1 matching over 7 bases. The CDR3 loop spans 15 amino acids. Germline lookup yields CDR1 MDHEN and CDR2 SYDVKM. The junction had 4 bases not matched to a gene; V was cut back by 2 bases and J by 0 bases. CDR3 in amino acids: CASSLRGQSSYEQYF. In DNA, the CDR3 is TGTGCCAGCAGTTTAAGGGGACAGAGCTCCTACGAGCAGTACTTC.

The chain couples TRBV11-3 to TRBJ1-1; D uncertain. The germline V gene has CDR1 SGHNT and CDR2 YENEEA. The length of the CDR3 is 14 residues. V was cut by 0 bases and J by 1 base, with 6 bases left in between. CDR3 in DNA: TGTGCCAGCAGCTTAGATTCGACGAACACTGAAGCTTTCTTT. This encodes CASSLDSTNTEAFF.

This chain uses TRBV2 with TRBJ1-5; 10 bases match TRBD1. The CDR3 totals 14 residues. Germline lookup yields CDR1 SNHLY and CDR2 FYNNEI. J gave up 2 bases and V 8 bases, and 3 bases lay outside the gene matches. The CDR3 loop reads CASGGTGGNQPQHF. DNA of the CDR3: TGTGCCAGCGGGGGGACAGGGGGCAATCAGCCCCAGCATTTT.

The rearrangement joins TRBV18 to TRBJ1-1; tentatively, D is TRBD1 (6 bases). Trimming removed 2 bases from V and 2 bases from J, with 15 bases in between. The CDR3 has 16 residues. Germline V lookup: CDR1 KGHSH, CDR2 LQKENI. In nucleotides, the CDR3 is TGTGCCAGCTCACCAGTTCTGGGGGCAGTTAACACTGAAGCTTTCTTT. Protein: CASSPVLGAVNTEAFF.

The chain combines TRBV29-1 with TRBJ2-5; D gene ambiguous. V lost 2 bases, J lost 5 bases, and 12 bases lay in between. Germline CDR1 and CDR2: SQVTM and ANQGSEA. This CDR3 region has 13 residues. The CDR3 spells CSVERQPLETQYF. DNA for the CDR3: TGCAGCGTTGAACGGCAGCCACTGGAGACCCAGTACTTC.

This clone was recorded a few times. V is TRBV30 and J is TRBJ2-1, with unresolved D. The CDR3 covers 13 residues. Trimming left V 1 base short and J 7 bases short, with 11 bases between. The germline V gene has CDR1 GTSNPN and CDR2 SVGIG (reference sequence). CDR3 residues: CAWSGVARNEQFF. DNA of the CDR3: TGTGCCTGGAGTGGGGTTGCCAGGAATGAGCAGTTCTTC.

The chain joins TRBV15 to TRBJ2-1; 11 positions match TRBD1. Germline trimming cut 4 bases from V and 5 bases from J; bases unmatched to any gene: 7. The CDR3 sequence is 16 residues long. Per the germline V gene, CDR1 is LNHNV and CDR2 is YYDKDF (reference sequence). The CDR3 reads CATSTAVGQGDNEQFF. CDR3 bases: TGTGCCACCAGCACCGCCGTGGGACAGGGGGACAATGAGCAGTTCTTC.

This chain uses TRBV29-1 with TRBJ2-3; 8 bases line up with TRBD1. This CDR3 comprises 13 residues. CDR1 and CDR2 (germline): SQVTM, ANQGSEA. Trimming removed 5 bases from V and 5 bases from J; junction bases left unmatched: 6. CDR3 region: CSVCTGGEDTQYF. CDR3 nucleotide sequence: TGCAGCGTTTGTACAGGGGGAGAAGATACGCAGTATTTT.

Only one count was recorded for this clone. The CDR3 loop reads CASSSREGDNEKLFF. As DNA, the CDR3 is TGTGCCAGCAGCTCAAGAGAGGGGGACAACGAAAAACTGTTTTTT. The chain employs TRBV11-2 and TRBJ1-4, with D possibly matching TRBD1 (6 bases). From germline, CDR1 is SGHAT and CDR2 FQNNGV. Trimming pared 4 bases from V and 8 bases from J, leaving 17 bases between. The CDR3 contains 15 residues.

This clone has a handful of counts. For the CDR3, the DNA is TGTGCCAGCAGTTTATCCCTAACTAGTTTTAGGGCGTTCTTC. The encoded protein is CASSLSLTSFRAFF. The chain links TRBV27 to TRBJ2-1; perhaps TRBD2 as D (5 bases). V lost 0 bases and J 15 bases, leaving 18 bases between the germline ends. CDR1 MNHEY and CDR2 SMNVEV come from the germline V gene (reference sequence). The CDR3 sequence is 14 residues long.

The chain recombines TRBV7-3 with TRBJ2-1, with 7 bases lining up with TRBD1. Trimming took 4 bases from V and 6 from J; bases not matched to a gene: 6. In germline, CDR1 is SGHTA, CDR2 FQGTGA. The CDR3 is 14 residues long. The CDR3 spells CASSSIDRVNEQFF. The CDR3 DNA reads as TGTGCCAGCAGCTCCATAGACAGGGTCAATGAGCAGTTCTTC. The full variable domain, completed using reference TRBV7-3 and TRBJ2-1, is GAGVSQTPSNKVTEKGKYVELRCDPISGHTALYWYRQSLGQGPEFLIYFQGTGAADDSGLPNDRFFAVRPEGSVSTLKIQRTERGDSAVYLCASSSIDRVNEQFFGPGTRLTVL.

In this sample, this clone turned up a few times. The rearrangement uses TRBV2 and TRBJ1-6, with a tentative D call TRBD1 (5 bases). Trimming took off 4 bases at V and 0 bases at J, with 10 bases between the two ends. Germline loops: CDR1 SNHLY, CDR2 FYNNEI. This CDR3 has 16 residues. CDR3 amino acids: CASSGDRSSYNSPLHF. The CDR3 DNA sequence: TGTGCCAGCAGTGGCGACAGAAGCTCCTATAATTCACCCCTCCACTTT.

The gene calls are TRBV30 and TRBJ2-5, with 7 bases lining up with TRBD1. Germline assignment: CDR1 GTSNPN and CDR2 SVGIG (reference sequence). This CDR3 is 14 amino acids long. After removal of 3 bases from V and 7 bases from J, the junction contained 11 bases not matched to a gene. The chain's CDR3 is CAWRPQGVYGTQYF. Here the CDR3 DNA reads TGTGCCTGGAGGCCCCAGGGGGTCTACGGGACCCAGTACTTC.

Only one count was recorded for this clone. The chain links TRBV6-5 to TRBJ1-1, with a weak D call TRBD1 (5 bases). The V end was cut by 5 bases, the J end by 3 bases, with 10 bases between. CDR1 and CDR2 (germline): MNHEY, SVGAGI. There are 13 residues in the CDR3. The CDR3 DNA follows: TGTGCCAGCAGTGGAAGACAGTACACTGAAGCTTTCTTT. This codes for CASSGRQYTEAFF.

This clone is a singleton in its sample. The chain has TRBV28 and TRBJ2-7; D is perhaps TRBD1 (5 bases). V lost 3 bases to trimming and J lost 6 bases, with 6 bases between them. This CDR3 spans 11 amino acids. Germline CDR1 is MDHEN and CDR2 is SYDVKM. In DNA, the CDR3 is TGTGCCAGCAGTTTTCAGGGCGAGCAGTACTTC. It encodes CASSFQGEQYF.

This clone has just one count. The genes are TRBV6-4 and TRBJ2-3, with a tentative D call TRBD1 (7 bases). Germline V CDR1 and CDR2: MRHNA, SNTAGT. The CDR3 is made up of 14 amino acids. V lost 4 bases and J lost 4, with 12 bases in between. The CDR3 DNA sequence: TGTGCCAGCAGTGGACAGGGAGGATCAGATACGCAGTATTTT. Protein sequence: CASSGQGGSDTQYF.

The rearrangement links TRBV7-3 to TRBJ1-1; no firm D call. Germline lookup yields CDR1 SGHTA and CDR2 FQGTGA. The CDR3 consists of 14 residues. Trimming took off 3 bases at V and 2 bases at J, with 10 bases between the two ends. CDR3 bases: TGTGCCAGCAGCTTGTCCGGGCCCAACACTGAAGCTTTCTTT. Its protein product is CASSLSGPNTEAFF.

This chain uses TRBV5-4 with TRBJ2-6, with 10 bases that match TRBD1. The V and J ends lost 4 bases and 0 bases, in that order; junction bases with no gene match: 7. The CDR3 is 18 residues long. Per germline, CDR1 SGHNT and CDR2 YYREEE (reference sequence). CDR3 sequence: CASSDRDRGGSGANVLTF. CDR3 nucleotides: TGTGCCAGCAGCGACCGGGACAGGGGCGGCTCTGGGGCCAACGTCCTGACTTTC.

The genes are TRBV6-5 and TRBJ2-7; TRBD1 agrees at 9 bases. V gave up 5 bases and J gave up 4 bases; unmatched junction bases: 9. Per the germline V gene, CDR1 is MNHEY and CDR2 is SVGAGI. The CDR3 totals 15 residues. DNA of the CDR3: TGTGCCAGCAGTGTCCACGGGACAGGGAGTTACGAGCAGTACTTC. This encodes CASSVHGTGSYEQYF.

The chain joins TRBV7-9 to TRBJ1-1; no clear D gene. The germline V gene encodes CDR1 SEHNR and CDR2 FQNEAQ (reference sequence). The ends were cut back, 1 base at V and 4 bases at J, with 7 bases in the middle. This CDR3 has 13 residues. CDR3 bases: TGTGCCAGCAGCTTAGAGATGAGCACTGAAGCTTTCTTT. Translated: CASSLEMSTEAFF. Supplemented by reference TRBV7-9 and TRBJ1-1, the full variable domain reads DTGVSQNPRHKITKRGQNVTFRCDPISEHNRLYWYRQTLGQGPEFLTYFQNEAQLEKSRLLSDRFSAERPKGSFSTLEIQRTEQGDSAMYLCASSLEMSTEAFFGQGTRLTVV.

The genes are TRBV5-1 and TRBJ2-5, with TRBD1 matching 9 bases. Germline V gene data show CDR1 as SGHRS and CDR2 as YFSETQ. The V gene end was trimmed by 2 bases and the J gene end by 5 bases; junction bases not matched to a gene: 4. The CDR3 is 14 amino acids. Here the CDR3 reads CASSFLTGGETQYF. The CDR3 DNA sequence: TGCGCCAGCAGCTTCCTGACAGGGGGGGAGACCCAGTACTTC.

The rearrangement links TRBV7-2 to TRBJ2-7; TRBD2 aligns across 12 bases. J lost 2 bases, V lost 5 bases, and 4 bases had no gene match. Per germline, CDR1 SGHTA and CDR2 FQGNSA. The CDR3 runs to 15 residues. CDR3 bases: TGTGCCAGCAGCCAAGGACTAGCGGGAACCTACGAGCAGTACTTC. Amino acids: CASSQGLAGTYEQYF. The whole variable domain, filled in from reference TRBV7-2 and TRBJ2-7, reads GAGVSQSPSNKVTEKGKDVELRCDPISGHTALYWYRQSLGQGLEFLIYFQGNSAPDKSGLPSDRFSAERTGGSVSTLTIQRTQQEDSAVYLCASSQGLAGTYEQYFGPGTRLTVT.

A few counts support this clone. The chain employs TRBV6-4 and TRBJ1-1; D is unresolved. This CDR3 region has 13 residues. V dropped 3 bases and J dropped 9 bases, with 14 bases sitting between them. The germline V gene encodes CDR1 MRHNA and CDR2 SNTAGT. As DNA, the CDR3 is TGTGCCAGCAGTGAAGGTGGTGACTCGAAAGCTTTCTTT. Amino acid sequence: CASSEGGDSKAFF.

This clone was recorded once. The rearrangement uses TRBV5-1 and TRBJ2-7, with 9 bases aligning to TRBD2. Germline V CDR1 and CDR2: SGHRS, YFSETQ. The CDR3 covers 15 residues. V shed 0 bases, J shed 3 bases, and the junction held 4 bases outside the gene matches. The CDR3 loop reads CASSLGLADFYEQYF. CDR3 DNA sequence: TGCGCCAGCAGCTTGGGACTAGCGGACTTCTACGAGCAGTACTTC.

V usage is TRBV2 and J usage is TRBJ2-3; 7 positions match TRBD2. V lost 5 bases to trimming and J lost 6 bases; unmatched junction nucleotides: 8. There are 14 residues in the CDR3. In germline, CDR1 is SNHLY, CDR2 FYNNEI. CDR3 region: CASSPRIGGDTQYF. As DNA, the CDR3 is TGTGCCAGCAGTCCCCGCATCGGGGGGGATACGCAGTATTTT.

The rearrangement links TRBV28 to TRBJ1-2; 11 bases are a match to TRBD1. The CDR3 totals 14 residues. Germline CDR1 is MDHEN and CDR2 is SYDVKM. With 6 bases clipped from V and 0 bases from J, the junction kept 0 bases outside the gene matches. The CDR3 bases are TGTGCCAGCAGGGGACAGGGGGCTAACTATGGCTACACCTTC. The encoded protein is CASRGQGANYGYTF.

To note about this clone: It may be a read error: a sequence one base away is much more abundant. This sample also contains other DNA sequences that code for the same CDR3. The chain couples TRBV2 to TRBJ1-2; the match to TRBD1 covers 7 bases. Germline V gene data show CDR1 as SNHLY and CDR2 as FYNNEI. The trim removed 2 bases at V and 4 bases at J, leaving 7 bases unmatched. The CDR3 runs 15 residues. CDR3 coding DNA: TGTGCCAGCAGTGAACCGGGGCAGGGGGTCTATGGCTACACCTTC. The encoded protein is CASSEPGQGVYGYTF.

The chain recombines TRBV30 with TRBJ2-6, with TRBD1 as a possible D gene (5 bases). The germline V gene encodes CDR1 GTSNPN and CDR2 SVGIG (reference sequence). The CDR3 is 14 residues long. The V end lost 2 bases, the J end lost 2 bases, and 7 bases lay between the germline ends. The CDR3 DNA reads as TGTGCCTGGAGTAGGGGTACTGGGGCCAACGTCCTGACTTTC. Translated, it gives CAWSRGTGANVLTF.

The CDR3 DNA is TGTGCCAGCAGTGCCAGGGGGTTTCGTGAAAAACTGTTTTTT. Protein sequence: CASSARGFREKLFF. J is TRBJ1-4 and V is TRBV27; 7 bases map to TRBD1. This CDR3 has 14 amino acids. The trim removed 5 bases at V and 7 bases at J, leaving 7 bases unmatched. Germline CDR1 reads MNHEY; CDR2 reads SMNVEV (reference sequence).

This clone was detected only a few times. Sequence at one end of the junction differs from germline and may be a read error. The rearrangement links TRBV7-7 to TRBJ2-5; tentatively, D is TRBD1 or TRBD2 (5 bases each). Germline CDR1 is SSHAT and CDR2 is FNYEAQ (reference sequence). This CDR3 has 15 residues. The CDR3: CASSPHGGAEKTQYF. The CDR3, as DNA: TGTGCTAGCAGCCCGCATGGGGGTGCGGAGAAGACCCAGTACTTC.